This entry features one T cell receptor beta chain sequence. Its antigen is as yet unknown. The data were obtained in a study of cytomegalovirus exposure and HLA in healthy donors. This table comes from immunoSEQ multiplex PCR, and its TCRdb copy is limited to in-frame clones, with some not included. The sample has over 150,000 clones, 86% seen once. Overall study findings and caveats: Most TCRs appeared rarely, but some public TCRs recurred in many donors. Reported results showed that the classifier diagnosed cytomegalovirus status with high specificity and sensitivity.

The CDR3 covers 11 residues. Trimming took off 2 bases at V and 15 bases at J, with 11 bases between the two ends. Looked up from germline, CDR1 is LGHNA and CDR2 is YSLEER. The TCR sequence derives from a man between 18 and 29 years old in good health and CMV-seropositive. Sample: PBMCs. The chain recombines TRBV4-3 with TRBJ2-1, with a tentative D call TRBD2 (5 bases). The CDR3 reads CASSQRRARFF. CDR3 in DNA: TGCGCCAGCAGCCAACGGCGGGCCCGGTTCTTC.